This T cell receptor (beta chain) was recovered during a study of PD-1 blockade in classical Hodgkin lymphoma. The sample's time point: newly diagnosed, previously untreated cHL patient sample. The CDR3 spans 14 residues. With 6 bases removed from V and 4 bases from J, the gap between germline ends came to 13 bases. The germline CDR1 and CDR2 sequences are MDHEN and SYDVKM. Measured with immunoSEQ multiplex PCR; TCRdb has only the in-frame clones, and not every one. Of tens of thousands of clones in the sample, 85% to 95% were seen once. Sequencing input: peripheral blood mononuclear cells (PBMCs). This sequence was found in a human donor with classical Hodgkin lymphoma. The gene calls are TRBV28 and TRBJ1-5; TRBD1 might be the D (5 bases). CDR3 residues: CASRPGTANQPQHF. CDR3 nucleotide sequence: TGTGCCAGCAGACCAGGGACGGCTAATCAGCCCCAGCATTTT.